The 26 T cell receptor delta chains below were found in one sample sequenced in a study of γδ T cells in repeated Plasmodium falciparum infection. Bulk repertoires came from Vgamma9/Vdelta2+ or Vdelta2-negative gammadelta T cells flow-sorted from PBMC. TCRdb reanalyzed the multiplex PCR reads using CATT. This sample has roughly 93,000 delta-chain clones, with roughly 0.9% found just once. Material for sequencing was gamma-delta T cells from blood. Receptors were obtained from a pool of human donors (malaria-infected and uninfected, not separated).

This clone was seen many times. This is likely an artifact of a read error, given a far larger clone one base away. V usage is TRDV1 and J usage is TRDJ1; perhaps TRDD2 as D (5 bases). Germline CDR1 is TSWWSYY and CDR2 is QGS. The CDR3 has 18 residues. The CDR3, as DNA: TGTGCTCTTGGGGACTTTCCACCGTTTCCTGGTCGAACCGATAAACCCATCTTT. Translating it yields CALGDFPPFPGRTDKPIF.

Turning to this clone: The protein held in TCRdb is that of a much larger clone and does not match this DNA's translation at residue 9, likely because of a read error; the protein shown is translated from the DNA. Written as DNA, the CDR3 is TGTGCCTGTGACACCGTCGCACTGGAGGCCCGGTACACCGATAAACTCATCTTT. It is translated as CACDTVALEARYTDKLIF. The chain has TRDV2 and TRDJ1; weak D call: TRDD3 (5 bases). Germline matching of the DNA provided the J gene here, since TCRdb leaves it blank. CDR3 length equals 18 residues. Looked up from germline, CDR1 is GEAIGNYY and CDR2 is EKD. V gave up 0 bases and J gave up 0 bases, with 19 bases separating them.

With regard to this clone: TCRdb attributes to this sequence the protein of a much larger clone, which differs from the DNA translation at residue 10; a read error is likely, and the protein displayed is translated from the DNA. The chain uses TRDV1 and TRDJ1, with D perhaps TRDD3 (5 bases). The V and J ends lost 3 bases and 0 bases respectively, with 26 bases between them. The CDR3 extends over 20 amino acids. Per the germline V gene, CDR1 is TSWWSYY and CDR2 is QGS. The CDR3 DNA is TGTGCTCTTGGGGAGCCGCCCTTAGGGCCGGGGGGCCTCTACACCGATAAACTCATCTTT. Protein product: CALGEPPLGPGGLYTDKLIF.

This clone has more than one count but fewer than ten. With a far larger clone one base away, a read error is the likely cause. The CDR3 DNA reads as TGTGCTCTTGTAGTAACTGGGGCCGGGAGCACCGATAAACTCATCTTC. Translating it yields CALVVTGAGSTDKLIF. Here the V gene is TRDV1, but the J gene went uncalled; the table assigns TRDD3, which was not confirmed against the DNA. This CDR3 contains 16 residues. Germline-derived CDR1 and CDR2 are TSWWSYY and QGS.

This clone was counted between two and nine times. This likely traces to a read error, being one base from a far larger clone. Other nucleotide sequences from this sample produce the same CDR3. This chain's CDR3 is CACDRNTGGYAERNCGKLIF. The CDR3 DNA follows: TGTGCCTGTGACCGTAATACTGGGGGATACGCTGAGAGGAACTGCGGTAAACTCATCTTT. J is TRDJ1 and V is TRDV2; 13 bases align to TRDD3. Assignment of the J gene here rests on matching the DNA to germline, because TCRdb gives none. V shed 3 bases and J 7 bases; nucleotides not matched to a gene: 22. Germline V gene sequence: CDR1 GEAIGNYY, CDR2 EKD. The CDR3 runs to 20 residues.

This clone rates as medium-sized. Different DNA sequences within this sample yield the same CDR3. The chain carries TRDV1 and TRDJ1; either TRDD2 or TRDD3 may fit D (7 bases each). Germline V gives CDR1 TSWWSYY, CDR2 QGS. Trimming removed 5 bases from V and 10 bases from J, with 35 bases in between. The length of the CDR3 is 19 residues. CDR3 DNA: TGTGCTCTTGGGATCGGGCCCGGGCCTTCCTCCAGTACTGGGGTCATACTCATCTTT. It yields the protein CALGIGPGPSSSTGVILIF.

This clone was picked up a small number of times. This DNA's translation and the protein TCRdb lists, from a much larger clone, do not match at residue 11, likely due to a read error; the protein shown is translated from the DNA. This rearrangement joins TRDV2 to TRDJ1; 7 nucleotides align to TRDD3. TCRdb is silent on the J gene; assignment here came from matching the DNA to germline. The CDR3 sequence is 15 residues long. Germline CDR1 GEAIGNYY, CDR2 EKD. CDR3 residues: CACDTVGEYTGKLIF. CDR3 bases: TGTGCCTGTGACACTGTGGGGGAATACACCGGTAAACTCATCTTT.

About this clone itself: TCRdb has a much larger clone's protein, which differs at residue 16 from the translation of this DNA, likely because of a read error; what is shown is the protein translated from the DNA. V usage is TRDV1 and J usage is TRDJ1, with 12 bases aligning to TRDD3. Germline CDR1 is TSWWSYY and CDR2 is QGS. CDR3 length equals 20 residues. This chain's CDR3 is CALGEDRILLTGGYTGKLIF. The CDR3 DNA is TGTGCTCTTGGGGAAGACCGTATCCTTCTTACTGGGGGATACACCGGTAAACTCATCTTT.

For this clone: TCRdb shows a much larger clone's protein in place of this DNA's translation, and the two differ at residue 12, likely through a read error; the protein shown is translated from the DNA. TRDV1 is the V gene, and the J gene was not called. From germline, CDR1 is TSWWSYY and CDR2 QGS. The CDR3 covers 13 residues. This CDR3 reads CALRFPYTDKLTF. For the CDR3, the DNA is TGTGCTCTTAGATTCCCATACACCGATAAACTCACCTTT.

Details on this clone: TCRdb's protein, taken from a much larger clone, differs from this DNA's translation at residue 16, likely owing to a read error; the protein displayed comes from the DNA. The V and J genes are TRDV1 and TRDJ3; 9 nucleotides agree with TRDD3. Matching the DNA to germline supplied the J gene, which TCRdb does not give. CDR3 length equals 19 residues. The germline V gene has CDR1 TSWWSYY and CDR2 QGS. CDR3: CALGDYSWGIRWDTRKMFF. CDR3 DNA: TGTGCTCTTGGGGACTACAGCTGGGGGATTCGCTGGGACACCCGAAAGATGTTTTTC.

This clone occurred a few times. The likely explanation is a read error, given a far larger clone one base away. This CDR3 is also generated by other DNA sequences in the sample. The chain uses TRDV1 and TRDJ1, with 7 bases that match TRDD3. No J segment appears in TCRdb, so it was assigned here by matching the sequence to germline. The germline CDR1 and CDR2 sequences are TSWWSYY and QGS. The CDR3 consists of 24 residues. The CDR3, as DNA: TGTGCTCTTGGGGAAGGGGAAGGAACGGTCATTCCAGTACTGGGGATTGCCTGCACCGACAAACTCATCTTT. This encodes CALGEGEGTVIPVLGIACTDKLIF.

This clone has a count of ten or more. TCRdb's protein, taken from a much larger clone, differs from this DNA's translation at residue 7, likely owing to a read error; the protein displayed comes from the DNA. The chain links TRDV1 to TRDJ1; 8 bases agree with TRDD3. The J gene was missing in TCRdb and was found by matching the end of the DNA to germline. Germline trimming cut 1 base from V and 4 bases from J; bases unmatched to any gene: 5. The germline CDR1 and CDR2 sequences are TSWWSYY and QGS. The CDR3 loop spans 15 amino acids. As DNA, the CDR3 is TGTGCTCTTGGGGAACCGCGGGATACGCGCGATAAACTCATCTTT. This gives the protein CALGEPRDTRDKLIF.

Written as DNA, the CDR3 is TGTGCTCTTGGGGAAGCTGTCCTACCCATCTGGGGGATAAGGGGAAGGTACACCGATAAACTCATCTTT. Protein product: CALGEAVLPIWGIRGRYTDKLIF. The chain uses TRDV1 and TRDJ1; TRDD3 matches 10 bases. No J segment appears in TCRdb, so it was assigned here by matching the sequence to germline. Per the germline V gene, CDR1 is TSWWSYY and CDR2 is QGS. V shed 2 bases, J shed 0 bases, and the junction held 24 bases outside the gene matches. This CDR3 region has 23 residues.

This clone has more than one count but fewer than ten. TCRdb's listed protein matches a much larger clone and diverges from this DNA's translation at residue 7, likely through a read error; the protein shown comes from the DNA. The genes are TRDV2 and TRDJ1; D not resolved. The J gene, not given by TCRdb, was assigned here from a germline match of the nucleotide sequence. The V gene's germline CDR1 is GEAIGNYY and CDR2 EKD. Trimming left V 0 bases short and J 4 bases short, with 17 bases between. The CDR3 covers 16 residues. The CDR3 nucleotides read TGTGCCTGTGACACCGTGGCCCGATCACCAGGCGATAAACTCATCTTT. Protein: CACDTVARSPGDKLIF.

This clone was detected only a few times. This DNA's translation and the protein TCRdb lists, from a much larger clone, do not match at residues 11 and 14, likely due to a read error; the protein shown is translated from the DNA. The CDR3 nucleotides are TGTGCCTGTGACCAACACCCATGGGGGCTTCGAGACACCGCTAAACTCATCTTT. Translated, it gives CACDQHPWGLRDTAKLIF. The chain is built from TRDV2 and TRDJ1; maybe TRDD3 (6 bases). The germline CDR1 and CDR2 sequences are GEAIGNYY and EKD. The CDR3 extends over 18 amino acids.

Only a few counts were recorded for this clone. TCRdb pairs this DNA with a much larger clone's protein that differs at residue 3, likely a read error; the protein shown was translated from the DNA. The V gene is TRDV1, the J gene TRDJ1, with D possibly TRDD3 on 5 matching bases. Per germline, CDR1 TSWWSYY and CDR2 QGS. The CDR3 runs 12 residues. The CDR3 DNA is TGTGCTTTTGGGGAATTGCGGTATAAACTCATCTTT. This gives the protein CAFGELRYKLIF.

Regarding this clone: The protein held in TCRdb is that of a much larger clone and does not match this DNA's translation at residue 13, likely because of a read error; the protein shown is translated from the DNA. The rearrangement joins TRDV1 to TRDJ1, with 8 bases identical to TRDD2. TCRdb lists no J gene, so it was determined here by aligning the DNA to germline. Germline V gives CDR1 TSWWSYY, CDR2 QGS. There are 20 residues in the CDR3. After removal of 1 base from V and 7 bases from J, the junction contained 23 bases not matched to a gene. DNA for the CDR3: TGTGCTCTTGGGGAACCTAACGACTTCCTACAACCTAGGGGATCCCTTAAACTCATCTTT. It yields the protein CALGEPNDFLQPRGSLKLIF.

This clone was observed a handful of times. The protein TCRdb lists belongs to a much larger clone and differs from this DNA's translation at residue 13, which points to a read error; the protein shown is made from the DNA. The chain recombines TRDV2 with TRDJ1; 11 nucleotides align to TRDD3. Matching the DNA to germline supplied the J gene, which TCRdb does not give. Germline values: CDR1 GEAIGNYY, CDR2 EKD. The length of the CDR3 is 19 residues. V trimming: 2 bases; J trimming: 1 base; junction bases outside the gene matches: 14. The CDR3 sequence is CACDSSWGIQVGATDKLIF. The CDR3 DNA reads TGTGCCTGTGACAGCTCCTGGGGGATACAAGTAGGGGCCACCGATAAACTCATCTTT.

A few counts support this clone. With only one base between it and a far larger clone, this is likely a read error. Other nucleotide sequences in the sample specify the same CDR3. V usage is TRDV1 and J usage is TRDJ1, with D uncertain. The CDR3 consists of 17 residues. CDR1 and CDR2 (germline): TSWWSYY, QGS. V lost 3 bases to trimming and J lost 3 bases, with 20 bases between them. The CDR3 coding sequence is TGTGCTCTTGGGGAGCTTCGTCCGTTAAAAGGCGCCGATAAACTCATCTTT. Protein sequence: CALGELRPLKGADKLIF.

Concerning this clone: The protein TCRdb lists belongs to a much larger clone and differs from this DNA's translation at residue 9, which points to a read error; the protein shown is made from the DNA. J is TRDJ1 and V is TRDV1, with D hard to call. TCRdb leaves out the J gene; it was filled in here by matching the DNA to germline. The CDR3 contains 12 residues. V was pared by 1 base and J by 10 bases, with 10 bases between. Germline V lookup: CDR1 TSWWSYY, CDR2 QGS. The CDR3 is CALGERGHRLIF. DNA for the CDR3: TGTGCTCTTGGGGAACGGGGCCACAGACTCATCTTT.

This clone was observed many times. This is likely an artifact of a read error, given a far larger clone one base away. The same CDR3 also results from other DNA sequences found in this sample. The chain has TRDV1 and TRDJ1, with D tentatively TRDD2 or TRDD3 (5 bases each). The CDR3 is 21 residues long. Per the germline V gene, CDR1 is TSWWSYY and CDR2 is QGS. Trimming removed 3 bases at V and 0 bases at J, with 29 bases between. The CDR3 reads CALGELEEVPMPYWYTDKLIF. CDR3 nucleotides: TGTGCTCTTGGGGAGCTAGAGGAAGTGCCCATGCCCTACTGGTACACCGATAAACTCATCTTT.

Comment on this clone: A far larger clone is one nucleotide away, so this likely arose from a read error. Other DNA sequences in this sample translate to the same CDR3. The chain is built from TRDV1 and TRDJ1; 7 bases agree with TRDD3. Per germline, CDR1 TSWWSYY and CDR2 QGS. The CDR3 totals 20 residues. The CDR3 nucleotides are TGTGCTCTCGGGGAAAAGGAGGATACGCCGTACTTGTTGTACACCGATAAACTCATCTTT. Translating gives CALGEKEDTPYLLYTDKLIF.

As for this clone: The likely explanation is a read error, given a far larger clone one base away. This specimen includes other DNA sequences encoding the same CDR3. As DNA, the CDR3 is TGTGCCTGTGACACCGTCCGGCTGGGGGATACACGTCGGACCGATAAACTCATCTTT. Its protein is CACDTVRLGDTRRTDKLIF. The chain joins TRDV2 to TRDJ1; 11 positions match TRDD3. Germline matching of the DNA provided the J gene here, since TCRdb leaves it blank. CDR3 size: 19 residues. Germline CDR1 and CDR2: GEAIGNYY and EKD. With 0 bases clipped from V and 2 bases from J, the junction kept 13 bases outside the gene matches.

About this clone itself: A far larger clone is one nucleotide away, so this likely arose from a read error. The sample holds other DNA sequences that translate to the same CDR3. This rearrangement joins TRDV1 to TRDJ1, with unresolved D. In germline, CDR1 is TSWWSYY, CDR2 QGS. The length of the CDR3 is 18 residues. V lost 5 bases and J lost 1, with 23 bases in between. In nucleotides, the CDR3 is TGTGCTCTTGGGTTCACCTCCGTACATACATATATCACCGATAAACTCATCTTT. This codes for CALGFTSVHTYITDKLIF.

This clone was seen a few times. A far larger clone differs by one base, so this is likely a read error. The identical CDR3 is also encoded by other nucleotide sequences in the sample. V usage is TRDV1 and J usage is TRDJ1; 8 nucleotides agree with TRDD3. The J gene is not listed in TCRdb, so it was assigned here from a DNA match to germline. V was clipped by 0 bases and J by 3 bases; unmatched bases: 33. Looked up from germline, CDR1 is TSWWSYY and CDR2 is QGS. This CDR3 is 25 amino acids long. The CDR3 loop reads CALGELPAVALTRILGGSRADKLIF. CDR3 in DNA: TGTGCTCTTGGGGAACTCCCCGCGGTGGCCCTTACGAGGATACTGGGGGGTTCCCGGGCCGATAAACTCATCTTT.

For this clone: TCRdb's protein, taken from a much larger clone, differs from this DNA's translation at residue 3, likely owing to a read error; the protein displayed comes from the DNA. The J gene is TRDJ1, the V gene TRDV2, with 9 bases aligning to TRDD3. Matching the DNA to germline supplied the J gene, which TCRdb does not give. The CDR3 loop spans 19 amino acids. The germline V gene has CDR1 GEAIGNYY and CDR2 EKD. The CDR3 sequence is CARDTVGGYQDRYTDKLIF. CDR3 DNA: TGTGCCCGTGACACCGTCGGGGGATACCAGGATCGGTACACCGATAAACTCATCTTT.